Described below is a single T cell receptor beta chain sequence and its context. Its target is not known. The junction departs from the called germline gene at one end, perhaps through a read error. This specimen comes from a study of T cells after posttransplantation cyclophosphamide. Study conclusions and caveats: Blood and skin or GI T cell repertoires showed limited TRB overlap. Donor CD8+ memory clones often dominated recipient blood repertoires at later times. TRB clonality was highly associated with recipient CMV seropositivity and reactivation.

The CDR3 has 12 amino acids. Germline CDR1 reads MGHDK; CDR2 reads SYGVNS. Sampled 1 year posttransplant, controls received myeloablative marrow transplants, methotrexate and a calcineurin inhibitor. Assay used: immunoSEQ multiplex PCR; TCRdb lists only in-frame clones, some missing. The table records approximately 10,000 clones, approximately 87% of them present only once. V and J are TRBV25-1 and TRBJ1-2; D is undetermined. The sample was PBMCs, taken after an allogeneic stem cell transplant with a calcineurin inhibitor and methotrexate. This clonotype was sampled from a male patient between 25 and 40 years old who received an allogeneic stem cell transplant from an unrelated donor, was CMV-positive, and had no GVHD. Among the T cells, some may be from the graft donor. The CDR3 bases are TGTGCCAGCAGTGAATTCGCCGAGCTAATCCACTTC. Its translation is CASSEFAELIHF.